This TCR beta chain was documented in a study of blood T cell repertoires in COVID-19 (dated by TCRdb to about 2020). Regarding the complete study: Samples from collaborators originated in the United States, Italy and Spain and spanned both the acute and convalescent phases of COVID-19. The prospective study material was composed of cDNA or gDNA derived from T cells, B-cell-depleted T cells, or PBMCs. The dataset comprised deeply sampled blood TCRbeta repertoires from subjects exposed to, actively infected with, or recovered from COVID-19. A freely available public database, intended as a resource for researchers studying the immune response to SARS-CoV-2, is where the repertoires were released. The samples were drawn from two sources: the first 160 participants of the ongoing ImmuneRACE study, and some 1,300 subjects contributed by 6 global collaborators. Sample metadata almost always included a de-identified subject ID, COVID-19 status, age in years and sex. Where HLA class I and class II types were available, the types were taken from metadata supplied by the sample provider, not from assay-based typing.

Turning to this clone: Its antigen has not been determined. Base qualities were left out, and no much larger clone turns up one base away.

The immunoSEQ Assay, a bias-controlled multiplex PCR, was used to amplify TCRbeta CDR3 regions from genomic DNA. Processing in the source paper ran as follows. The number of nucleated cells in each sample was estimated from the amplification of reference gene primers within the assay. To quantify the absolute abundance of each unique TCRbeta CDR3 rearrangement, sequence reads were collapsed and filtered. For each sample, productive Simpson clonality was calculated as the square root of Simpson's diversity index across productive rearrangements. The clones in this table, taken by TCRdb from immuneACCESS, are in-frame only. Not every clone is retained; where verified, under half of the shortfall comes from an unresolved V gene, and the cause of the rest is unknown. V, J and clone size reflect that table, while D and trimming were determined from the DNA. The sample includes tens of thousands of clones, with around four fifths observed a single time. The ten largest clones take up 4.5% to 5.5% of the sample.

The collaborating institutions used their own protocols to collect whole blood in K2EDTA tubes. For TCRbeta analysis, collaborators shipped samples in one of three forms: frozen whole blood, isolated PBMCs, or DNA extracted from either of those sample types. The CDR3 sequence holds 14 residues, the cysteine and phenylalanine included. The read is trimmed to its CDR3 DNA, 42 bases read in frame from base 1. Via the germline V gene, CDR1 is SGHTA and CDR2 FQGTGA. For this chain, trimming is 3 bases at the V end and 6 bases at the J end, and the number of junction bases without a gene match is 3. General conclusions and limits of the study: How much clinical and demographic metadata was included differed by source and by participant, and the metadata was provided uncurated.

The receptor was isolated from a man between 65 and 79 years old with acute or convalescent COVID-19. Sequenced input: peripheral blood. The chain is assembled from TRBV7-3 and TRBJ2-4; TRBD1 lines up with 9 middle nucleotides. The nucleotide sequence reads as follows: TGTGCCAGCAGCTTGGGACAGGGAGCAAACATTCAGTACTTC. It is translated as CASSLGQGANIQYF. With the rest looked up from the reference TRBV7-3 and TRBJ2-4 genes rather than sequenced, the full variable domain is GAGVSQTPSNKVTEKGKYVELRCDPISGHTALYWYRQSLGQGPEFLIYFQGTGAADDSGLPNDRFFAVRPEGSVSTLKIQRTERGDSAVYLCASSLGQGANIQYFGAGTRLSVL.